Listed here are 14 T cell receptor beta chains from one sample, sequenced in a study of blood T cell repertoires in COVID-19. Here immunoSEQ multiplex PCR was the method, and the copy in TCRdb shows in-frame clones only, minus some. Among over 30,000 clones, 85% to 90% were seen once, and the ten largest hold over 11%. Sequences were obtained from peripheral blood. The receptors stem from a human donor with active COVID-19. The donor label of this sample is uncertain.

CDR3 in DNA: TGTGCCAGCTCTCTGATACTGACTACGAAGACAGATACGCAGTATTTT. This encodes CASSLILTTKTDTQYF. V gene TRBV18 combines with J gene TRBJ2-3; perhaps TRBD2 as D (5 bases). CDR1 and CDR2 from the germline V gene are KGHSH and LQKENI. The CDR3 extends over 16 amino acids. V dropped 6 bases and J dropped 3 bases, with 19 bases sitting between them.

The V gene is TRBV29-1, the J gene TRBJ2-5; D is unclear. The CDR3 has 11 amino acids. Trimming stripped 2 bases from V and 5 bases from J, with 6 bases between. Germline V lookup: CDR1 SQVTM, CDR2 ANQGSEA. CDR3 nucleotides: TGCAGCGTTGAATTCGGGGAGACCCAGTACTTC. It codes for CSVEFGETQYF.

The rearrangement joins TRBV6-1 to TRBJ1-1; TRBD1 might be the D (6 bases). The germline V gene has CDR1 MNHNS and CDR2 SASEGT. The CDR3 has 19 residues. V was shortened by 2 bases and J by 3 bases, with 25 bases between the two germline ends. CDR3 in amino acids: CASSEFGGVRRIQYTEAFF. The CDR3 nucleotides read TGTGCCAGCAGTGAATTTGGGGGCGTTAGGCGTATACAATACACTGAAGCTTTCTTT.

The chain carries TRBV7-3 and TRBJ2-5; maybe TRBD2 (6 bases). The germline V gene has CDR1 SGHTA and CDR2 FQGTGA. V shed 5 bases and J shed 1 base, with 11 bases lying between them. This CDR3 region has 14 residues. The CDR3: CASSPAGSQETQYF. DNA for the CDR3: TGTGCCAGCAGCCCCGCGGGGTCCCAAGAGACCCAGTACTTC. The full variable domain, its missing parts supplied by reference TRBV7-3 and TRBJ2-5, is GAGVSQTPSNKVTEKGKYVELRCDPISGHTALYWYRQSLGQGPEFLIYFQGTGAADDSGLPNDRFFAVRPEGSVSTLKIQRTERGDSAVYLCASSPAGSQETQYFGPGTRLLVL.

This clone appeared a single time. V usage is TRBV7-2 and J usage is TRBJ1-2, with TRBD1 matching 10 bases. The CDR3 totals 16 residues. J gave up 7 bases and V 4 bases, and 12 bases lay outside the gene matches. Germline assignment: CDR1 SGHTA and CDR2 FQGNSA. This CDR3 is CASSSQRTGGISGYTF. For the CDR3, the DNA is TGTGCCAGCAGCTCGCAACGGACAGGGGGAATCTCTGGCTACACCTTC.

The chain combines TRBV7-3 with TRBJ1-1, with D unclear. This CDR3 is 13 amino acids long. The germline gives CDR1 SGHTA, CDR2 FQGTGA. V was cut by 3 bases and J by 1 base, with 6 bases left in between. CDR3 nucleotides: TGTGCCAGCAGCTTCGACAAGAACACTGAAGCTTTCTTT. Protein sequence: CASSFDKNTEAFF.

This rearrangement joins TRBV24-1 to TRBJ1-1; TRBD1 matches 7 bases. Germline loops: CDR1 KGHDR, CDR2 SFDVKD. The junction had 6 bases not matched to a gene; V was cut back by 4 bases and J by 8 bases. The CDR3 consists of 13 residues. The CDR3 region has the DNA TGTGCCACCAGTGACCCGGGACAGATAGAAGCTTTCTTT. Encoded protein: CATSDPGQIEAFF.

The chain uses TRBV6-6 and TRBJ1-2; D unresolved. The CDR3 loop spans 15 amino acids. The germline V gene encodes CDR1 MNHNY and CDR2 SVGAGI (reference sequence). Deletions cut 0 bases from V and 8 bases from J, with 16 bases between. The CDR3: CASSYSKGVHWGYTF. CDR3 nucleotide sequence: TGTGCCAGCAGTTACTCGAAGGGAGTCCACTGGGGCTACACCTTC.

The chain has TRBV12-3 or TRBV12-4 and TRBJ2-2; D not certain. V was pared by 7 bases and J by 6 bases, with 9 bases between. The CDR3 runs to 12 residues. CDR3 DNA: TGTGCCAGCAAGGAGTGGGCCGGGGAGCTGTTTTTT. Encoded protein: CASKEWAGELFF.

This chain connects TRBV19 to TRBJ1-5; D gene ambiguous. Germline V gene sequence: CDR1 LNHDA, CDR2 SQIVND (reference sequence). Trimming cost V 0 bases and J 9 bases, with 9 bases left between them. This CDR3 has 13 amino acids. The CDR3 DNA sequence: TGTGCCAGTAGTATAGATTCCCTGGCGCCCCAGCATTTT. It codes for CASSIDSLAPQHF. Variable domain in full (rest from reference TRBV19 and TRBJ1-5): DGGITQSPKYLFRKEGQNVTLSCEQNLNHDAMYWYRQDPGQGLRLIYYSQIVNDFQKGDIAEGYSVSREKKESFPLTVTSAQKNPTAFYLCASSIDSLAPQHFGDGTRLSIL.

Only a few counts were recorded for this clone. The rearrangement links TRBV4-2 to TRBJ1-2, with D unclear. V was shortened by 1 base and J by 5 bases, with 14 bases between the two germline ends. This CDR3 has 15 amino acids. Germline lookup yields CDR1 LGHNA and CDR2 YNFKEQ. CDR3 sequence: CASSQVTVGEYGYTF. As DNA, the CDR3 is TGTGCCAGCAGCCAAGTGACGGTGGGCGAGTATGGCTACACCTTC.

This chain uses TRBV21-1 with TRBJ2-7; the table names TRBD1, a call not compared with the DNA. TRBV21-1 is reported as a pseudogene. The CDR3 runs to 15 residues. CDR3 nucleotides: TGTGCCAGCAGCAATAGGGGGCCGACCCTCTACGAGCAGTACTTC. Protein: CASSNRGPTLYEQYF.

This clone was observed once. V usage is TRBV10-3 and J usage is TRBJ2-6; possibly TRBD1 for D (6 bases). CDR1 and CDR2 (germline): ENHRY, SYGVKD. The CDR3 runs 16 residues. V lost 5 bases and J lost 0, with 11 bases in between. The CDR3 DNA sequence: TGTGCCATCAGTCCCGACAGGAGCTCTGGGGCCAACGTCCTGACTTTC. It translates to CAISPDRSSGANVLTF.

The chain employs TRBV27 and TRBJ1-3; D is unclear. Germline CDR1 reads MNHEY; CDR2 reads SMNVEV (reference sequence). The CDR3 sequence is 15 residues long. V was cut by 0 bases and J by 0 bases, with 6 bases left in between. In nucleotides, the CDR3 is TGTGCCAGCAGTTTATCTCCCCGCTCTGGAAACACCATATATTTT. This sequence encodes CASSLSPRSGNTIYF.